The 13 T cell receptor beta chains below come from one sample, sequenced in a study of radiation and T cells in renal cell carcinoma. The time point is: blood 4 weeks post-SBRT, at nephrectomy. The treatment here: 15 Gy SBRT to primary tumor, nephrectomy 4 weeks later. Measured with immunoSEQ multiplex PCR; TCRdb has only the in-frame clones, and not every one. The table has some 46,000 clones, over 80% seen once. Material: blood, obtained from a patient whose treatment included radiotherapy and nephrectomy. The receptors were sampled from a woman in her sixties or seventies with renal cell carcinoma.

This clone appeared a single time. The V and J genes are TRBV15 and TRBJ2-7, with 9 bases identical to TRBD1. Looked up from germline, CDR1 is LNHNV and CDR2 is YYDKDF (reference sequence). V shed 8 bases and J 5 bases; nucleotides not matched to a gene: 13. This CDR3 has 15 amino acids. Written as DNA, the CDR3 is TGTGCCACCGGCCGGGACAGGGAAGGTTGGGACGAGCAGTACTTC. Its protein product is CATGRDREGWDEQYF.

As for this clone: The same CDR3 arises from other DNA sequences in this sample as well. V is TRBV6-4 and J is TRBJ2-3, with 9 bases that match TRBD2. The germline gives CDR1 MRHNA, CDR2 SNTAGT. The CDR3 spans 15 residues. V lost 5 bases to trimming and J lost 0 bases; unmatched junction nucleotides: 3. CDR3 sequence reads: CASSPTSGSTDTQYF. Written as DNA, the CDR3 is TGTGCCAGCAGTCCTACTAGCGGGAGCACAGATACGCAGTATTTT.

The chain is built from TRBV5-8 and TRBJ1-1; no reliable D call. The V gene's germline CDR1 is SGHTS and CDR2 YDEGEE. This CDR3 is built from 15 residues. The V and J ends lost 0 bases and 5 bases respectively, with 14 bases between them. Here the CDR3 reads CASSLGSGVLTEAFF. CDR3 in DNA: TGTGCCAGCAGCTTGGGGTCAGGTGTCCTGACTGAAGCTTTCTTT.

This chain links TRBV29-1 with TRBJ2-3; no clear D gene. V lost 3 bases to trimming and J lost 6 bases, with 1 base between them. This CDR3 spans 9 amino acids. Germline CDR1 is SQVTM and CDR2 is ANQGSEA. The CDR3 sequence is CSVEDTQYF. The CDR3 DNA reads as TGCAGCGTTGAGGATACGCAGTATTTT.

The chain has TRBV6-6 and TRBJ2-1, with TRBD2 as a possible D gene (6 bases). Germline-derived CDR1 and CDR2 are MNHNY and SVGAGI (reference sequence). The CDR3 loop spans 11 amino acids. The V end lost 5 bases, the J end lost 10 bases, and 9 bases lay between the germline ends. The DNA of the CDR3 is TGTGCCAGCAGTACGCGGGACGAGCAGTTCTTC. Its protein is CASSTRDEQFF.

The chain joins TRBV4-3 to TRBJ2-1; perhaps TRBD1 as D (6 bases). The CDR3 contains 17 residues. The ends were cut back, 2 bases at V and 0 bases at J, with 14 bases in the middle. Germline V lookup: CDR1 LGHNA, CDR2 YSLEER. The chain's CDR3 is CASSQPPQGASYNEQFF. The CDR3 DNA follows: TGCGCCAGCAGCCAACCCCCACAGGGTGCCTCCTACAATGAGCAGTTCTTC.

This chain connects TRBV7-8 to TRBJ1-1; D is ambiguous. Trimming left V 4 bases short and J 1 base short, with 10 bases between. The CDR3 spans 14 residues. CDR1 and CDR2 (germline): SGHVS, FQNEAQ. The DNA of the CDR3 is TGTGCCAGCAGCTGGGAGGGATGGAACACTGAAGCTTTCTTT. Its protein product is CASSWEGWNTEAFF.

In this sample, this clone turned up once. The chain carries TRBV6-5 and TRBJ1-5, with D perhaps matching TRBD1 (5 bases). This CDR3 is built from 13 residues. Trimming took off 4 bases at V and 10 bases at J, with 14 bases between the two ends. Germline assignment: CDR1 MNHEY and CDR2 SVGAGI. CDR3 amino acids: CASSLGALGPQHF. The CDR3 region has the DNA TGTGCCAGCAGTTTAGGGGCTCTCGGTCCCCAGCATTTT.

The chain is built from TRBV4-3 and TRBJ2-4, with 9 bases aligning to TRBD2. V shed 0 bases, J shed 6 bases, and the junction held 9 bases outside the gene matches. Germline V CDR1 and CDR2: LGHNA, YSLEER. CDR3 size: 17 residues. The CDR3 protein is CASSQDHLGTSRNIQYF. In nucleotides, the CDR3 is TGCGCCAGCAGCCAAGATCACCTCGGGACTAGCAGAAACATTCAGTACTTC.

The J gene is TRBJ1-2, the V gene TRBV15, with 7 bases lining up with TRBD1. Germline CDR1 is LNHNV and CDR2 is YYDKDF (reference sequence). CDR3 size: 17 residues. V dropped 0 bases and J dropped 5; count of bases not matched to a gene: 12. This chain's CDR3 is CATSRDPRRTGPYGYTF. Written as DNA, the CDR3 is TGTGCCACCAGCAGAGATCCGAGACGGACAGGCCCTTATGGCTACACCTTC.

V usage is TRBV11-2 and J usage is TRBJ1-2, with a weak D call TRBD1 (6 bases). The CDR3 is 15 amino acids. The germline V and J ends were trimmed by 0 bases and 6 bases, with 14 bases remaining between them. CDR1 and CDR2 (germline): SGHAT, FQNNGV. The CDR3 here is CASSLDIGAGDGYTF. CDR3 nucleotides: TGTGCCAGCAGCTTAGATATCGGCGCAGGGGATGGCTACACCTTC.

V usage is TRBV2 and J usage is TRBJ1-2, with D unclear. The CDR3 totals 13 residues. Germline values: CDR1 SNHLY, CDR2 FYNNEI. Trimming removed 6 bases from V and 7 bases from J, with 15 bases in between. The CDR3 nucleotides read TGTGCCAGCAGGAGCCTCCTCCACGGTGGCTACACCTTC. Its translation: CASRSLLHGGYTF.

V usage is TRBV7-8 and J usage is TRBJ2-7, with D maybe TRBD2 (5 bases). This CDR3 spans 13 amino acids. CDR1 SGHVS and CDR2 FQNEAQ come from the germline V gene. V was trimmed by 2 bases and J by 4 bases, leaving 9 bases between them. The CDR3 DNA reads TGTGCCAGCAGCTTAAAGCGGCCGTACGAGCAGTACTTC. Translated: CASSLKRPYEQYF.